One sample yielded the 27 T cell receptor beta chains listed below, sequenced in a study of CD8 T cells in ankylosing spondylitis. Study-wide results and caveats: Apparently characteristic of ankylosing spondylitis blood was a TCR beta motif (about eight highly homologous variants).

TCRdb re-called the 5' RACE reads through MiXCR, storing one row per CDR3 protein. The profile covers 350,000 to 450,000 distinct CDR3 sequences, with more than 25% appearing a single time and roughly 0.9% taken by the ten largest. These TCRs' antigens remain unknown. Sequencing input: blood, either unsorted or a sorted T cell fraction (not recorded which). The receptors originated from a male donor with ankylosing spondylitis.

This chain joins TRBV7-9 and TRBJ2-1, with 7 bases that match TRBD2. This CDR3 contains 15 residues. V dropped 0 bases and J dropped 8; count of bases not matched to a gene: 7. Per the germline V gene, CDR1 is SEHNR and CDR2 is FQNEAQ (reference sequence). The CDR3 region has the DNA TGTGCCAGCAGCTTAGCCAGCGGGACCCTCGATGAGCAGTTCTTC. This encodes CASSLASGTLDEQFF.

The gene calls are TRBV7-9 and TRBJ1-2; 8 bases fit TRBD1. CDR3 length: 15 amino acids. V lost 2 bases, J lost 5 bases, and 7 bases stayed unmatched. Germline V gene sequence: CDR1 SEHNR, CDR2 FQNEAQ (reference sequence). The CDR3 loop is CASSLRDRREYGYTF. In DNA, the CDR3 is TGTGCCAGCAGCTTAAGGGACAGGAGAGAATATGGCTACACCTTC.

This clonotype was seen a handful of times. V and J are TRBV7-2 and TRBJ2-5; no reliable D call. V lost 3 bases and J 9 bases, leaving 17 bases between the germline ends. The CDR3 totals 14 residues. Looked up from germline, CDR1 is SGHTA and CDR2 is FQGNSA. CDR3 sequence (DNA): TGTGCCAGCAGCTTTCAGATGGACGCAACCTCCCAGTACTTC. Amino acids: CASSFQMDATSQYF. The full variable domain, with the rest looked up from reference TRBV7-2 and TRBJ2-5, is GAGVSQSPSNKVTEKGKDVELRCDPISGHTALYWYRQSLGQGLEFLIYFQGNSAPDKSGLPSDRFSAERTGGSVSTLTIQRTQQEDSAVYLCASSFQMDATSQYFGPGTRLLVL.

This sequence joins TRBV5-4 and TRBJ1-2, with 7 positions matching TRBD1. The length of the CDR3 is 14 residues. Germline CDR1 and CDR2: SGHNT and YYREEE (reference sequence). Unmatched junction bases numbered 6, after V lost 3 bases and J lost 4 bases. For the CDR3, the DNA is TGTGCCAGCAGCTCGCGGACAGGCCGCTATGGCTACACCTTC. Amino acid sequence: CASSSRTGRYGYTF.

V is TRBV3-1 and J is TRBJ2-7; the match to TRBD1 covers 7 bases. The germline V gene encodes CDR1 LGHDT and CDR2 YNNKEL (reference sequence). V was clipped by 1 base and J by 2 bases; unmatched bases: 8. The CDR3 totals 16 residues. This chain's CDR3 is CASSQVGQVPTYEQYF. The CDR3 DNA reads as TGTGCCAGCAGCCAAGTCGGACAGGTCCCAACCTACGAGCAGTACTTC.

This clonotype appeared many times. The gene calls are TRBV29-1 and TRBJ1-2; D gene unclear. V lost 1 base and J lost 5, with 11 bases in between. CDR3 size: 13 residues. Germline-derived CDR1 and CDR2 are SQVTM and ANQGSEA. CDR3 protein: CSVEVPGEYGYTF. CDR3 nucleotides: TGCAGCGTTGAAGTCCCGGGAGAGTATGGCTACACCTTC.

This clonotype appeared a few times. The V and J genes are TRBV5-1 and TRBJ2-3, with D possibly matching TRBD1 (6 bases). CDR3 length equals 13 residues. The germline V gene has CDR1 SGHRS and CDR2 YFSETQ. With 6 bases removed from V and 2 bases from J, the gap between germline ends came to 10 bases. In nucleotides, the CDR3 is TGCGCCAGCATGGGGGCAGCCACAGATACGCAGTATTTT. It yields the protein CASMGAATDTQYF.

The chain's CDR3 is CSVDYGYTF. For the CDR3, the DNA is TGCAGCGTTGATTACGGCTACACCTTC. The chain carries TRBV29-1 and TRBJ1-2, with unresolved D. This CDR3 has 9 residues. Germline assignment: CDR1 SQVTM and CDR2 ANQGSEA. Trimming left V 3 bases short and J 8 bases short, with 4 bases between.

A few counts support this clonotype. This chain uses TRBV20-1 with TRBJ1-1, with unresolved D. The V and J ends lost 0 bases and 3 bases respectively, with 14 bases between them. The CDR3 loop spans 15 amino acids. CDR1 is DFQATT, CDR2 SNEGSKA, per germline (reference sequence). The CDR3 DNA follows: TGCAGTGCTAGAGATTCTTCTCCGTACGACACTGAAGCTTTCTTT. Translating it yields CSARDSSPYDTEAFF.

This clonotype was found a few times. This rearrangement joins TRBV6-1 to TRBJ1-5; TRBD1 is a possible D gene (6 bases). Trimming left V 8 bases short and J 5 bases short, with 13 bases between. The germline CDR1 and CDR2 sequences are MNHNS and SASEGT. CDR3 length equals 13 residues. The CDR3 DNA is TGTGCCAGCTTCATAGGGGGGCATCAGCCCCAGCATTTT. Its translation is CASFIGGHQPQHF.

The chain is built from TRBV2 and TRBJ2-5; D gene ambiguous. Germline V gene sequence: CDR1 SNHLY, CDR2 FYNNEI. V gave up 7 bases and J gave up 0 bases, with 15 bases separating them. The CDR3 covers 15 residues. CDR3 coding DNA: TGTGCCAGCACACGTCGTCTACAGTACCAAGAGACCCAGTACTTC. It specifies CASTRRLQYQETQYF.

The chain has TRBV7-8 and TRBJ2-3; 9 bases fit TRBD2. The germline V gene has CDR1 SGHVS and CDR2 FQNEAQ. The CDR3 length is 13 residues. V shed 11 bases, J shed 3 bases, and the junction held 6 bases outside the gene matches. The CDR3 protein is CAGSGRRTDTQYF. The CDR3, as DNA: TGTGCCGGTAGCGGGAGAAGGACAGATACGCAGTATTTT.

The genes are TRBV20-1 and TRBJ2-1; weak D call: TRBD2 (6 bases). Trimming took 7 bases from V and 1 from J, leaving 14 bases between them. Germline V lookup: CDR1 DFQATT, CDR2 SNEGSKA (reference sequence). CDR3 length: 14 residues. CDR3 bases: TGCAGTGTCTTCCGCCGGGGGTCCTACAATGAGCAGTTCTTC. Amino acids: CSVFRRGSYNEQFF.

V is TRBV6-4 and J is TRBJ2-1, with 9 bases that match TRBD2. Germline assignment: CDR1 MRHNA and CDR2 SNTAGT. The CDR3 runs to 15 residues. V lost 3 bases to trimming and J lost 7 bases; unmatched junction nucleotides: 7. CDR3 in DNA: TGTGCCAGCAGTGAGATTAGCGGGAGTGGGAATGAGCAGTTCTTC. It specifies CASSEISGSGNEQFF.

This sequence joins TRBV6-1 and TRBJ2-7, with 10 bases identical to TRBD2. J was trimmed by 6 bases and V by 7 bases; bases with no gene match: 9. Germline loops: CDR1 MNHNS, CDR2 SASEGT. The CDR3 loop spans 14 amino acids. In DNA, the CDR3 is TGTGCCAGCAAAACAGCGGGAGGGAGAAGCGAGCAGTACTTC. Translating it yields CASKTAGGRSEQYF.

The chain uses TRBV6-2 or TRBV6-3 and TRBJ2-1, with D uncertain. The ends were cut back, 0 bases at V and 9 bases at J, with 9 bases in the middle. The CDR3 covers 13 residues. Germline V gives CDR1 MNHEY, CDR2 SVGEGT. CDR3: CASSYSSAAEQFF. As DNA, the CDR3 is TGTGCCAGCAGTTACTCGAGCGCCGCTGAGCAGTTCTTC.

The chain combines TRBV20-1 with TRBJ2-5; no reliable D call. The CDR3 has 13 residues. CDR1 DFQATT and CDR2 SNEGSKA come from the germline V gene (reference sequence). Deletions cut 0 bases from V and 7 bases from J, with 12 bases between. CDR3 in DNA: TGCAGTGCTAGAGACGGGCCAGCAGGGACCCAGTACTTC. Amino acids: CSARDGPAGTQYF.

To note about this clonotype: One junction end disagrees with the germline gene, perhaps due to a read error. The chain combines TRBV12-3 or TRBV12-4 with TRBJ2-2, with 13 bases matching TRBD2. The CDR3 totals 18 residues. CDR3 protein: CTSSPRTSGRPNTGELFF. The CDR3 DNA sequence: TGTACCAGCAGTCCCCGGACTAGCGGGAGACCGAACACCGGGGAGCTGTTTTTT.

The chain recombines TRBV6-6 with TRBJ2-1, with 9 bases aligning to TRBD1. This CDR3 comprises 13 residues. V trimming: 4 bases; J trimming: 8 bases; junction bases outside the gene matches: 3. Germline-derived CDR1 and CDR2 are MNHNY and SVGAGI (reference sequence). The CDR3 loop reads CASSLGQGYEQFF. The CDR3 bases are TGTGCCAGCAGTTTGGGACAGGGCTATGAGCAGTTCTTC.

This clonotype appeared a few times. The rearrangement links TRBV12-3 or TRBV12-4 to TRBJ1-1, with D uncertain. The CDR3 has 13 amino acids. The V end lost 7 bases, the J end lost 7 bases, and 16 bases lay between the germline ends. The CDR3 DNA reads TGTGCCAGCACCCTTTGGGTTTATGGTGAAGCTTTCTTT. Protein: CASTLWVYGEAFF.

This clonotype showed up just a few times. The V gene is TRBV19, the J gene TRBJ2-3; TRBD2 matches at 8 bases. This CDR3 has 16 amino acids. V lost 9 bases, J lost 2 bases, and 13 bases stayed unmatched. Germline CDR1 and CDR2: LNHDA and SQIVND (reference sequence). The chain's CDR3 is CASSEAAGGSTDTQYF. The CDR3 nucleotides are TGTGCCAGCTCGGAGGCGGCGGGAGGATCCACAGATACGCAGTATTTT.

This chain's CDR3 is CASRSGLAGGYEQYF. CDR3 nucleotides: TGTGCCAGCAGATCGGGACTAGCGGGAGGGTACGAGCAGTACTTC. The chain links TRBV5-5 to TRBJ2-7, with 16 bases that match TRBD2. V trimming: 5 bases; J trimming: 4 bases; junction bases outside the gene matches: 3. Looked up from germline, CDR1 is SGHKS and CDR2 is YYEKEE (reference sequence). The CDR3 contains 15 residues.

This clonotype was counted only a few times. The chain joins TRBV11-3 to TRBJ1-6; D uncertain. The CDR3 is made up of 12 amino acids. V shed 5 bases and J shed 7 bases, with 6 bases lying between them. Germline V gives CDR1 SGHNT, CDR2 YENEEA. CDR3 sequence (DNA): TGTGCCAGCAGCCATAGGAATTCACCCCTCCACTTT. Translating gives CASSHRNSPLHF.

This clonotype was seen only a few times. This sequence joins TRBV20-1 and TRBJ2-7; 9 bases align to TRBD2. The ends lost 4 bases at V and 6 bases at J; junction bases unmatched: 10. Germline CDR1 reads DFQATT; CDR2 reads SNEGSKA (reference sequence). The CDR3 sequence is 14 residues long. The CDR3 loop is CSAIQPSGTSEQYV. The CDR3 region has the DNA TGCAGTGCTATACAGCCTAGCGGGACCAGCGAGCAGTACGTC.

The V gene is TRBV10-3, the J gene TRBJ2-5, with TRBD1 matching over 8 bases. V shed 4 bases and J 5 bases; nucleotides not matched to a gene: 3. Germline V gives CDR1 ENHRY, CDR2 SYGVKD. The CDR3 runs 13 residues. CDR3 region: CAISAGQAETQYF. CDR3 nucleotides: TGTGCCATCAGTGCGGGACAGGCTGAGACCCAGTACTTC.

J is TRBJ2-1 and V is TRBV19; D gene ambiguous. Germline V gene lookup returns CDR1 LNHDA and CDR2 SQIVND (reference sequence). V was clipped by 3 bases and J by 4 bases, with 10 bases between them. The CDR3 is 14 residues long. The CDR3 nucleotides are TGTGCCAGTAGTATGACCAGGAATTACAATGAGCAGTTCTTC. It translates to CASSMTRNYNEQFF.

The genes are TRBV20-1 and TRBJ1-6; D call uncertain. This CDR3 contains 13 residues. Looked up from germline, CDR1 is DFQATT and CDR2 is SNEGSKA (reference sequence). Trimming took 2 bases from V and 8 from J, leaving 10 bases between them. CDR3 sequence (DNA): TGCAGTGCTAGATCCTTTGACCATTCACCCCTCCACTTT. This gives the protein CSARSFDHSPLHF.